This TCR beta chain was recovered during a study of CD8+ T cells in alopecia areata (dated by TCRdb to 2017 to 2018). About the full investigation: The treated patients took part in an open-label pilot trial in which moderate-to-severe alopecia areata was treated with oral tofacitinib at 5 to 10 mg twice daily. Tofacitinib was given for 6 to 18 months, followed by 6 months of follow-up off drug to assess delayed response and recurrence. For the treated patients, the SALT score, which quantifies what percentage of scalp surface area is affected, served as the measure of disease severity. The study used high-throughput TCRbeta sequencing to examine T cell clonal expansion in alopecia areata, in both the C3H/HeJ mouse model and human patients. On the human side, TCRbeta sequencing was run on scalp tissue and on sorted CD4+ and CD8+ peripheral blood T cells from healthy controls and from alopecia areata patients with either patchy or totalis/universalis disease. Tofacitinib-treated patients had biopsies at baseline and at 4 and 24 weeks of treatment, with a later scalp biopsy in several patients. Clonality in the scalp was compared among normal scalp (n=4), patchy alopecia areata scalp (n=8), and alopecia totalis/universalis scalp (n=8). RNA was obtained with the PAXgene miRNA kit for fixed scalp, the miRNeasy kit for PBMCs, and the RNeasy kit for mouse skin. TCRbeta CDR3 regions were amplified by immunoSEQ multiplex PCR with 35 Vbeta forward and 13 Jbeta reverse primers.

The CDR3 covers 15 residues, taking in both the cysteine and the phenylalanine. Of all the DNA, just the CDR3 is kept, 45 bases in frame from base 1. CDR1 and CDR2 (SGDLS, YYNGEE) derive from the germline V gene. Germline trimming: 3 bases from V, 7 bases from J; junction bases outside gene matches: 6. About this clone: Its antigen is still unknown. Base-call qualities are not available, and no considerably larger clone is one nucleotide away.

According to the study, the label for this sample's treatment or condition signals: oral pan-JAK inhibitor, 5-10 mg twice daily. Peripheral blood and lesional scalp punch biopsies were obtained from patients with alopecia areata. PBMCs were isolated by density centrifugation and stained for CD3, CD4 and CD8, and CD4+ and CD8+ T cells were sorted on a FACSAria. General conclusions and limits of the study: Lesional scalp, especially in alopecia totalis/universalis, showed higher clonality and more expanded CD8+ clones than normal scalp, suggesting antigenic drive. Unlike mouse skin, where gammadelta T cells dominate, normal human skin contains resident alphabeta T cells that get sequenced too, which complicates analysis of the scalp TCR repertoire. The treated cohort was small, with a single nonresponder, so links between baseline CD8+ expansion and response need larger studies. During tofacitinib treatment, many expanded lesional clones remained in scalp and blood, and this persistence may partly explain relapse after treatment is stopped. Scalp clonality and the number of expanded CD8+ clones among the top 100 scalp clones were significantly decreased by tofacitinib. Shared TCR sequences between patients were less evident than in mice, which may be partly attributable to HLA diversity in the patient population.

The library was prepared using the immunoSEQ multiplex PCR assay. RNA was extracted from all samples and reverse transcribed into cDNA, which served as template for TCR sequencing. First-strand cDNA was synthesized with SuperScript III using a 2:1 mix of oligo-dT and random hexamers. A synthetic immune receptor repertoire was used to gauge amplification bias, and whatever bias remained was removed computationally. Concerning the study's data processing: Raw reads were preprocessed for error removal, and CDR3 was defined according to IMGT conventions as running from the conserved cysteine to phenylalanine. Clonality was calculated as 1 minus Shannon entropy normalized by log2 of the number of productive unique TCRs. Scalp TCRbeta sequences were cross-referenced with sorted blood CD4 and CD8 repertoires so that the CD4 or CD8 identity of scalp clones could be inferred. TCRdb provides this immuneACCESS table in a form limited to in-frame rearrangements. Some clones are lacking; in checked studies, under half of them reflect an unresolved V gene, and why the rest are absent is not known. V, J and clone size reflect that table, while D and trimming were determined from the DNA. In this sample the table shows a few hundred thousand clones, more than 55% of which occur a single time. Around 1.2% of the sample belongs to the ten largest clones.

The sequences come from CD4+ T cells sorted from blood, collected at roughly week 45, from a patient treated with tofacitinib. The chain employs TRBV9 and TRBJ2-1; 11 nucleotides in the junction match TRBD2. This TCR was sampled from a human donor with alopecia areata. The base sequence is TGTGCCAGCAGCGCATCGGGACTAGCGGCGAATGAGCAGTTCTTC. It encodes CASSASGLAANEQFF.